The rows below give T cell receptor beta chains drawn from one sample of a study of identical twins. TCRdb processed the 5' RACE reads anew with MiXCR; each CDR3 protein has one entry. The sample carries 500,000 or so distinct CDR3 sequences, around 14% recorded once. In addition, the sample was reused for a study of yellow fever vaccine responses in identical twins.

Sample: CD4+ T cells sorted from blood. The receptors shown here come from a woman between 18 and 30 years old in good health. Each CDR3 is given with its conserved first and last residue. Fields, in order: V gene, CDR3 length, D gene, clone size, J gene, CDR3 DNA, CDR3 protein. D genes are given only for firm matches. Some rows mark clone size as missing; the rest say once, few, many or name a class of expanded clone.

>TRBV7-9|15|TRBD2|NA|TRBJ2-1
TGTGCCAGCAGCTCTGGACTAGCGGCGTTGAATGAGCAGTTCTTC
CASSSGLAALNEQFF
>TRBV5-1|18|NA|NA|TRBJ2-7
TGCGCCAGCAGCTTGTTTTCCTCTGGGCGGGGAGCTAACTACGAGCAGTACTTC
CASSLFSSGRGANYEQYF
>TRBV5-1|18|TRBD2|few|TRBJ2-3
TGCGCCAGCAGCTTGACCCCTAGCGGGGGGGCAAGCACAGATACGCAGTATTTT
CASSLTPSGGASTDTQYF
>TRBV20-1|12|NA|NA|TRBJ1-5
TGCAGTGCTAGTAGAGGGTCCCAGCCCCAGCATTTT
CSASRGSQPQHF
>TRBV15|13|NA|many|TRBJ2-5
TGTGCCACCAGCACAGACCCGGGCGTTATGAAGTACTTC
CATSTDPGVMKYF
>TRBV12-3/TRBV12-4|18|NA|NA|TRBJ2-7
TGTACCAGCAGTCCCACCAACCGGACCAGTGGACAGCCTTACGAGCAGTACTTC
CTSSPTNRTSGQPYEQYF
>TRBV20-1|14|NA|few|TRBJ2-3
TGCAGTGCTAATTGGCCTTTGGGAACAGATACGCAGTATTTT
CSANWPLGTDTQYF
>TRBV2|13|NA|NA|TRBJ2-1
TGTGCCAGCAGTGAAATAGGGGGTGATGAGCAGTTCTTC
CASSEIGGDEQFF
>TRBV12-3/TRBV12-4|15|TRBD2|NA|TRBJ2-3
TGTGCCAGCAGTTGGCCTAGCGGCTACACAGATACGCAGTATTTT
CASSWPSGYTDTQYF
>TRBV7-3|15|TRBD1|NA|TRBJ2-1
TGTGCCAGCAGCCGCTACTCTACAGGGGACAATGAGCAGTTCTTC
CASSRYSTGDNEQFF
>TRBV2|14|NA|few|TRBJ1-1
TGTGCCAGCAGTGAACGATCCATGAACACTGAAGCTTTCTTT
CASSERSMNTEAFF
>TRBV4-1|14|NA|NA|TRBJ2-5
TGCGCCAGCAGCCCACAAGAGGGGCGAGAGACCCAGTACTTC
CASSPQEGRETQYF
>TRBV18|11|NA|few|TRBJ2-1
TGTGCCAGCTCACCAGGCGATGAGCAGTTCTTC
CASSPGDEQFF
>TRBV20-1|19|TRBD2|once|TRBJ2-1
TGCAGTGCTAGCGGATCGTCAGCGGGGGGGCCCGGGGTGGAGAATGAGCAGTTCTTC
CSASGSSAGGPGVENEQFF
>TRBV20-1|15|NA|NA|TRBJ1-1
TGCAGTGCTAAGGGATCTCCAGTGGGCTACACTGAAGCTTTCTTT
CSAKGSPVGYTEAFF
>TRBV2|13|NA|NA|TRBJ2-7
TGTGCCAGCAGTGAGATCAGGGAAGCCGAGCAGTACTTC
CASSEIREAEQYF
>TRBV5-1|15|TRBD1|many|TRBJ1-1
TGCGCCAGCAGCCTGGGAAGGACAGGGAAGACTGAAGCTTTCTTT
CASSLGRTGKTEAFF
>TRBV5-1|16|NA|NA|TRBJ2-2
TGCGCCAGCAGCCAAGATAATAGTCTGAGTACCGGGGAGCTGTTTTTT
CASSQDNSLSTGELFF
>TRBV10-3|12|NA|NA|TRBJ2-1
TGTGCCATCAGTGGGACGGACTATGAGCAGTTCTTC
CAISGTDYEQFF
>TRBV5-1|12|NA|few|TRBJ2-1
TGCGCCAGCAGCTTGGCCGTTAATGAGCAGTTCTTC
CASSLAVNEQFF
>TRBV20-1|16|NA|few|TRBJ1-6
TGCAGTGCTAGAGATGGGAAAAGGTCCTATAATTCACCCCTCCACTTT
CSARDGKRSYNSPLHF
>TRBV20-1|14|TRBD1|few|TRBJ2-3
TGCAGTGCTATTCGACAGGGGAGCACAGATACGCAGTATTTT
CSAIRQGSTDTQYF
>TRBV20-1|15|NA|few|TRBJ2-7
TGCAGTGCTAGGCGTCTAGGGGGGGCTGTAAACGAGCAGTACTTC
CSARRLGGAVNEQYF
>TRBV2|14|NA|NA|TRBJ2-2
TGTGCCAGCAGGGGGGACGGGAACACCGGGGAGCTGTTTTTT
CASRGDGNTGELFF
>TRBV7-9|11|NA|NA|TRBJ2-3
TGTGCCAGTGCGGTTACAGATACGCAGTATTTT
CASAVTDTQYF
>TRBV5-1|15|TRBD2|NA|TRBJ2-1
TGCGCCAGCAGCTTGGAGACTAGCGCTGCGCTTGAGCAGTTCTTC
CASSLETSAALEQFF
>TRBV5-1|15|TRBD2|NA|TRBJ2-3
TGCGCCAGCAGCCCCCCAAGCGGGGCACATCATACGCAGTATTTT
CASSPPSGAHHTQYF
>TRBV11-2|16|NA|many|TRBJ2-2
TGTGCCAGCAGCACCCTTCAGGCGGGCAACACCGGGGAGCTGTTTTTT
CASSTLQAGNTGELFF
>TRBV3-1|16|TRBD2|NA|TRBJ2-2
TGTGCCAGCAGCCAAGTAAGAGCGGGGGGCACCGGGGAGCTGTTTTTT
CASSQVRAGGTGELFF
>TRBV10-1|17|NA|NA|TRBJ2-3
TGCGCCAGCAGTCGCCGCGGACAGAGGGAGACCGGGGATACGCAGTATTTT
CASSRRGQRETGDTQYF
>TRBV9|15|NA|few|TRBJ1-6
TGTGCCAGCAGCGTCTGGGGTCAAGATAATTCACCCCTCCACTTT
CASSVWGQDNSPLHF
>TRBV29-1|12|NA|NA|TRBJ2-1
TGCAGCGTTGAGGGGGCGATCAATGAGCAGTTCTTC
CSVEGAINEQFF
>TRBV7-2|16|TRBD2|NA|TRBJ2-7
TGTGCCAGCAGCTTCCGGAATCTAGCGGACGGCTACGAGCAGTACTTC
CASSFRNLADGYEQYF
>TRBV30|15|NA|NA|TRBJ2-6
TGTGCCTGGAGTGTTGGGGGCTCTGGGGCCAACGTCCTGACTTTC
CAWSVGGSGANVLTF
>TRBV28|10|NA|NA|TRBJ2-1
TGTGCCAGCAGCCACCTAGGGCAGTTCTTC
CASSHLGQFF
>TRBV6-5|15|NA|few|TRBJ2-7
TGTGCCAGCAGTTCCCAGGGGCGGACCTCCTACGAGCAGTACTTC
CASSSQGRTSYEQYF
>TRBV7-9|12|NA|few|TRBJ1-1
TGTGCCAGCAGCTTAGCGCCCTCGGAAGCTTTCTTT
CASSLAPSEAFF
>TRBV12-3/TRBV12-4|14|NA|NA|TRBJ2-1
TGTGCCAGCGGGGGGACATTATCCTACAATGAGCAGTTCTTC
CASGGTLSYNEQFF
>TRBV5-1|17|NA|few|TRBJ2-1
TGCGCCAGCAGCCGAAGGCGGAGAGGGGCCACCCACAATGAGCAGTTCTTC
CASSRRRRGATHNEQFF
>TRBV5-1|14|NA|few|TRBJ2-7
TGCGCCAGCAGCTTGGCCTGGTCGGCGGACGAGCAGTACTTC
CASSLAWSADEQYF
>TRBV6-1|15|NA|NA|TRBJ2-1
TGTGCCAGCAGACCCGGCGGGGACTCCTACAATGAGCAGTTCTTC
CASRPGGDSYNEQFF
>TRBV27|14|NA|NA|TRBJ2-7
TGTGCCAGCAGTAGGGATAGGGCTTTGGACGAGCAGTACTTC
CASSRDRALDEQYF
>TRBV19|13|NA|NA|TRBJ2-2
TGTGCCAGTACACCTGATGGAGCAGGGGAGCTGTTTTTT
CASTPDGAGELFF
>TRBV28|15|TRBD1|few|TRBJ1-5
TGTGCCAGCAGGCTCAGGGGGCGAGGCAATCAGCCCCAGCATTTT
CASRLRGRGNQPQHF
>TRBV29-1|13|NA|few|TRBJ2-5
TGCAGCGTTGAGACAGGTCGACAAGAGACCCAGTACTTC
CSVETGRQETQYF
>TRBV5-1|17|TRBD1|many|TRBJ2-6
TGCGCCAGCAGCTTAACCGGGACAGGCTCTGGGGCCAACGTCCTGACTTTC
CASSLTGTGSGANVLTF
>TRBV18|16|NA|NA|TRBJ2-2
TGTGCCAGCTCACCACTGAGAGTAGCGAACACCGGGGAGCTGTTTTTT
CASSPLRVANTGELFF
>TRBV6-2/TRBV6-3|14|TRBD1|NA|TRBJ2-7
TGTGCCAGCAGAACCGGGACAGGGTACTTCGAGCAGTACTTC
CASRTGTGYFEQYF
>TRBV13|15|TRBD2|NA|TRBJ2-5
TGTGCCAGCAGCGTCTATAGCGGGGGCCAAGAGACCCAGTACTTC
CASSVYSGGQETQYF